This T cell receptor beta chain is drawn from a study of T cells after yellow fever vaccination. The V gene's germline CDR1 is SGHTA and CDR2 FQGTGA. The CDR3 has 14 residues. V was cut by 1 base and J by 4 bases, with 7 bases left in between. TCRdb analysed the 5' RACE reads with MiXCR anew, one entry per CDR3 protein. The sample has roughly 520,000 distinct CDR3 sequences, 20% to 25% seen once. The starting material was PBMCs, obtained less than 25 days after the first yellow fever vaccination. J is TRBJ1-4 and V is TRBV7-3; possible D gene TRBD1, 6 bases. This TCR was recovered from a man between 18 and 29 years old who received the YFV17D yellow fever vaccine. CDR3: CASSLRTDNEKLFF. CDR3 bases: TGTGCCAGCAGCTTAAGGACAGATAATGAAAAACTGTTTTTT.